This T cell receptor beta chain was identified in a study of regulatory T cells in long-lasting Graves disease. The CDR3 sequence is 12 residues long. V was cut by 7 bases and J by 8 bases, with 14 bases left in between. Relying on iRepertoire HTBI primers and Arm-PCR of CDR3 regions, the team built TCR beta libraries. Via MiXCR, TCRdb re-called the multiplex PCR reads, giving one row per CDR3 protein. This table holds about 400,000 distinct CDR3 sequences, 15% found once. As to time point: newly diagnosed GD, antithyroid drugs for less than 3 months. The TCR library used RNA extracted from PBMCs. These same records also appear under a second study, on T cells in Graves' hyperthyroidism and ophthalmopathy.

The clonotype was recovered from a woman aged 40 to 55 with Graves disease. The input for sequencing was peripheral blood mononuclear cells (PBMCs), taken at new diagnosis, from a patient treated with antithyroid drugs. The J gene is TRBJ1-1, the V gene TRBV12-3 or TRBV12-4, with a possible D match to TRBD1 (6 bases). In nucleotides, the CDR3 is TGTGCCAGCAACACCCGGGACAAGGAAGCTTTCTTT. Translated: CASNTRDKEAFF.